This paragraph reports one TCR beta chain. No antigen is known for it. The repertoire was sequenced with immunoSEQ multiplex PCR; TCRdb's copy has only in-frame clones and lacks some. Of about 36,000 clones in the sample, just under 85% were seen once. This record belongs to a study of CD4 T cells in relation to SARS-CoV-2 and coronaviruses. The sequenced sample consisted of naive CD4+ T cells from PBMCs, cultured in vitro. Subset defined: naive CD4+ T cells isolated by negative enrichment. The sequence was collected from an adult with COVID-19.

CDR3: CASSKRDRGIKNQPQHF. The DNA of the CDR3 is TGTGCCAGCAGCAAAAGGGACAGGGGAATCAAGAATCAGCCCCAGCATTTT. V usage is TRBV21-1 and J usage is TRBJ1-5; the table's D call TRBD1 went unverified against the DNA. TRBV21-1 is flagged as a pseudogene. This CDR3 comprises 17 residues.